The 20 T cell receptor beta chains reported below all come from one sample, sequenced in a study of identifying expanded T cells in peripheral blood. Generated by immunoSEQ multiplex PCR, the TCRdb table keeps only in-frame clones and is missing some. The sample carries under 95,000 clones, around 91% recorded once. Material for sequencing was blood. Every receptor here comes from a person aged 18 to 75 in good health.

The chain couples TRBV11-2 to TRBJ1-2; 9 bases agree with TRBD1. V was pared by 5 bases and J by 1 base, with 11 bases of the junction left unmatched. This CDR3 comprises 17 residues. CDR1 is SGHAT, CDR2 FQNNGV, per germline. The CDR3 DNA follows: TGTGCCAGCAGCCTCCGGGACAGGGTCAATAGTAACTATGGCTACACCTTC. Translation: CASSLRDRVNSNYGYTF.

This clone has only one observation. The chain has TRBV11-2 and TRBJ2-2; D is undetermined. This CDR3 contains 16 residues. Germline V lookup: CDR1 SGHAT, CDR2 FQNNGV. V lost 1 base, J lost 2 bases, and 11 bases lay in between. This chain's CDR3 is CASSLAGSVNTGELFF. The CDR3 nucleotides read TGTGCCAGCAGCTTAGCCGGTAGTGTCAACACCGGGGAGCTGTTTTTT.

This CDR3 reads CASSLGGASYEQYF. CDR3 bases: TGTGCCAGCAGCTTAGGCGGGGCCTCTTACGAGCAGTACTTC. V gene TRBV7-2 combines with J gene TRBJ2-7; D might be TRBD2 (6 bases). CDR1 and CDR2 from the germline V gene are SGHTA and FQGNSA. V was cut by 1 base and J by 4 bases, with 11 bases left in between. The CDR3 consists of 14 residues.

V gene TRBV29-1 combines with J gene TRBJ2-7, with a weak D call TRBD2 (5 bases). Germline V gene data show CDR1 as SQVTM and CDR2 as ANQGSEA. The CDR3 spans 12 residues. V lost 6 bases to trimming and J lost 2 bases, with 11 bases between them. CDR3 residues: CSVQGLAYEQYF. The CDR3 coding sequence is TGCAGCGTCCAAGGACTTGCCTACGAGCAGTACTTC.

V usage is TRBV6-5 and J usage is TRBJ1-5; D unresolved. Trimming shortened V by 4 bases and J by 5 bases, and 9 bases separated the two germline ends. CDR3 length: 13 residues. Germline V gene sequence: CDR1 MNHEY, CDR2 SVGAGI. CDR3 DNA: TGTGCCAGCAGTTCATGGACCTATCAGCCCCAGCATTTT. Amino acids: CASSSWTYQPQHF.

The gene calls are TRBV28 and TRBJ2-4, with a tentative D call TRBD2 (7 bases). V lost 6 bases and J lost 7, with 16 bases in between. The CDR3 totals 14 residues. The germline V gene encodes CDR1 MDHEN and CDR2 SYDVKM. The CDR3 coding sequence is TGTGCCAGCAGCCCTGGGGGGGCGAGGAACATTCAGTACTTC. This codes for CASSPGGARNIQYF.

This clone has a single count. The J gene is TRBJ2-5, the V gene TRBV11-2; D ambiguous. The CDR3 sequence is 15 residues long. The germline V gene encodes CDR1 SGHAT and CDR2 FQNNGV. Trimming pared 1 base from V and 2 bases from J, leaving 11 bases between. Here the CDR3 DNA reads TGTGCCAGCAGCTTAGGAACAGCGCAACAAGAGACCCAGTACTTC. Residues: CASSLGTAQQETQYF. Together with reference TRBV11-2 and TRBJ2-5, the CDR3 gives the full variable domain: EAGVAQSPRYKIIEKRQSVAFWCNPISGHATLYWYQQILGQGPKLLIQFQNNGVVDDSQLPKDRFSAERLKGVDSTLKIQPAKLEDSAVYLCASSLGTAQQETQYFGPGTRLLVL.

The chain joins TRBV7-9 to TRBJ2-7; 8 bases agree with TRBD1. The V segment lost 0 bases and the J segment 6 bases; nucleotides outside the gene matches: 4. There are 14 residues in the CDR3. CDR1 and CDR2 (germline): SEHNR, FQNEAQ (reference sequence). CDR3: CASSLAGGTGEQYF. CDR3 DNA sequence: TGTGCCAGCAGCTTAGCGGGTGGGACAGGCGAGCAGTACTTC.

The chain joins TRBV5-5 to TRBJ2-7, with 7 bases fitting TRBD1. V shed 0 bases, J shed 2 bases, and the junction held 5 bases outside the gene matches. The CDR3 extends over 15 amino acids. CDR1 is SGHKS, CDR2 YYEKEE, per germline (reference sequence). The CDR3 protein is CASSLGPGGPYEQYF. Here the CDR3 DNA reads TGTGCCAGCAGCTTGGGCCCAGGGGGACCCTACGAGCAGTACTTC.

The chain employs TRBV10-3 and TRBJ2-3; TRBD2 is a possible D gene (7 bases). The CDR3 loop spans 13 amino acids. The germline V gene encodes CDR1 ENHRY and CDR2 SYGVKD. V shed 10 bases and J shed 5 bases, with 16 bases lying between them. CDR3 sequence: CATDAGAGDTQYF. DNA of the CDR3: TGTGCCACCGACGCGGGGGCGGGAGATACGCAGTATTTT.

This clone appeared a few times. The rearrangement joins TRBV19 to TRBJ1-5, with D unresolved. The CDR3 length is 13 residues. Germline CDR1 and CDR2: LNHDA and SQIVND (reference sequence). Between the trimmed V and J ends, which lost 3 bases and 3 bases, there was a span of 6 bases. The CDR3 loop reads CASSIGNNQPQHF. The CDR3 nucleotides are TGTGCCAGTAGTATTGGTAACAATCAGCCCCAGCATTTT. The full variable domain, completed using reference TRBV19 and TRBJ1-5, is DGGITQSPKYLFRKEGQNVTLSCEQNLNHDAMYWYRQDPGQGLRLIYYSQIVNDFQKGDIAEGYSVSREKKESFPLTVTSAQKNPTAFYLCASSIGNNQPQHFGDGTRLSIL.

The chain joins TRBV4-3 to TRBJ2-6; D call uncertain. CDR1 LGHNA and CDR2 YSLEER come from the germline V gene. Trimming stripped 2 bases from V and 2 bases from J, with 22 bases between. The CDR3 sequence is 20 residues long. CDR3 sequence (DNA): TGCGCCAGCAGCCAAAGAGCAACTTCGTCGCAGGCTCCTGGGGCCAACGTCCTGACTTTC. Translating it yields CASSQRATSSQAPGANVLTF.

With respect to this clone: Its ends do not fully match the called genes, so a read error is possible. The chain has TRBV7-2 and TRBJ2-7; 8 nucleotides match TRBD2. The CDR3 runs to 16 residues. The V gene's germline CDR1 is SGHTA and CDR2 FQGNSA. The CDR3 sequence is CASSLALREGDDEQYF. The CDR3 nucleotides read TGTGCCAGCAGCCTAGCCCTCCGGGAGGGCGACGACGAGCAGTACTTC. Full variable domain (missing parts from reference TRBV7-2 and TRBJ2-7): GAGVSQSPSNKVTEKGKDVELRCDPISGHTALYWYRQSLGQGLEFLIYFQGNSAPDKSGLPSDRFSAERTGGSVSTLTIQRTQQEDSAVYLCASSLALREGDDEQYFGPGTRLTVT.

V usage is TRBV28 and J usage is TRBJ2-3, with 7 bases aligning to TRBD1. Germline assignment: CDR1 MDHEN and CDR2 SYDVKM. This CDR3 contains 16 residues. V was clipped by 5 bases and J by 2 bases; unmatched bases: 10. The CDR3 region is CASSPPRQGFTDTQYF. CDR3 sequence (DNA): TGTGCCAGCAGTCCTCCTCGACAGGGTTTCACAGATACGCAGTATTTT.

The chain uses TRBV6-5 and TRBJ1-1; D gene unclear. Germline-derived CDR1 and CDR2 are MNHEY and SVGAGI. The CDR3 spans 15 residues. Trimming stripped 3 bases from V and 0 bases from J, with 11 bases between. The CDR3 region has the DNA TGTGCCAGCAGTTATGTGCCCGCGATGAACACTGAAGCTTTCTTT. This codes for CASSYVPAMNTEAFF.

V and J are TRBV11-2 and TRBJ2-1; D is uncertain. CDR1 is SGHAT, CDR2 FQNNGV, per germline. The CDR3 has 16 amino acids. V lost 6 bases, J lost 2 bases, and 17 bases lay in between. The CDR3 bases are TGTGCCAGCAGGACGCTAAAGGCGATCACCTACAATGAGCAGTTCTTC. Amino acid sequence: CASRTLKAITYNEQFF.

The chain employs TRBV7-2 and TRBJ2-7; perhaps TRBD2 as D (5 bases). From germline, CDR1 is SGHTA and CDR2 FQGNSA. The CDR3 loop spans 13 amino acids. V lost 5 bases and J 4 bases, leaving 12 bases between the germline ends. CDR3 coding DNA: TGTGCCAGCAGCCCCCCCGCGGGTTACGAGCAGTACTTC. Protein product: CASSPPAGYEQYF.

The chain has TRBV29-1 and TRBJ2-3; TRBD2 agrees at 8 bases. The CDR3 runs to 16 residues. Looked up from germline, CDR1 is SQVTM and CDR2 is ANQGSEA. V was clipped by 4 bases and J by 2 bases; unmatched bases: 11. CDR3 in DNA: TGCAGCGTTGGAGGGACTAGGGGGTTATACACAGATACGCAGTATTTT. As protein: CSVGGTRGLYTDTQYF.

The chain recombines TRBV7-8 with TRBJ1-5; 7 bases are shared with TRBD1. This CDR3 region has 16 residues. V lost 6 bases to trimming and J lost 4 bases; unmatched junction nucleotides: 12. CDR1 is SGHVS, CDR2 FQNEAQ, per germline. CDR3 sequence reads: CASRQSAGTVNQPQHF. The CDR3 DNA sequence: TGTGCCAGCAGGCAATCCGCCGGGACAGTTAATCAGCCCCAGCATTTT.

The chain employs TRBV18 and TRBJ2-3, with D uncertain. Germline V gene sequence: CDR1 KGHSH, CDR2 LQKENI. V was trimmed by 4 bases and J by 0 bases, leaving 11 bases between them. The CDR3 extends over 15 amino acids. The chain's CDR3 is CASSRPQTSTDTQYF. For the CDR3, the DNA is TGTGCCAGCTCACGTCCCCAGACTAGCACAGATACGCAGTATTTT. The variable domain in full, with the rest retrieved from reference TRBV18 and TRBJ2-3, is NAGVMQNPRHLVRRRGQEARLRCSPMKGHSHVYWYRQLPEEGLKFMVYLQKENIIDESGMPKERFSAEFPKEGPSILRIQQVVRGDSAAYFCASSRPQTSTDTQYFGPGTRLTVL.